The present T cell receptor (beta chain) was sequenced within a study of blood T cell repertoires in COVID-19 (dated by TCRdb to 2020 to 2021). Broadly, across the study: Collaborator samples came from the United States, Italy and Spain and covered acute and convalescent phases of COVID-19. A freely available public database, intended as a resource for researchers studying the immune response to SARS-CoV-2, is where the repertoires were released. Subjects who had been exposed to COVID-19, were actively infected with it, or had recovered from it provided the deeply sampled blood TCRbeta repertoires that made up the dataset. The material from the prospective study consisted of cDNA or gDNA derived from T cells, B-cell-depleted T cells, or PBMCs. The samples were drawn from the first 160 participants of the ongoing ImmuneRACE study and from 1,200 or so subjects provided by 6 global collaborators. Sample metadata almost always included a de-identified subject ID, COVID-19 status, age in years and sex. Where available, HLA class I and class II types were taken from metadata supplied by the sample provider and were not determined by assay-based typing. What the study reported, not specific to this receptor: How much clinical and demographic metadata was included differed by source and by participant, and the metadata was provided uncurated.

One collaborating source in Seattle enrolled patients while the patients were actively infected and followed the patients over time throughout the course of disease. The collaborating institutions used their own protocols to collect whole blood in K2EDTA tubes. For TCRbeta analysis, collaborator samples were shipped as frozen whole blood, as isolated PBMCs, or as DNA extracted from either sample type. V is pared back by 8 bases and J by 6 bases, with 19 bases lying between the germline termini. CDR1 and CDR2 are read off the germline V gene as MNHEY and SVGAGI. Measured from the cysteine to the phenylalanine, the CDR3 is 15 residues long. CDR3 DNA is the only sequence kept; it has 45 bases, read in frame from the first base. TCRbeta CDR3 regions were amplified from genomic DNA by means of the immunoSEQ Assay, a bias-controlled multiplex PCR. Under the source paper's analysis protocol: Within the assay, amplification of reference gene primers was used to estimate how many nucleated cells each sample contained. To quantify the absolute abundance of each unique TCRbeta CDR3 rearrangement, sequence reads were collapsed and filtered. For each sample, productive Simpson clonality was calculated by taking the square root of Simpson's diversity index across productive rearrangements. TCRdb provides this immuneACCESS table in a form limited to in-frame rearrangements. Some clones are lacking; in checked studies, under half of them reflect an unresolved V gene, and why the rest are absent is not known. For V, J and clone size, that table is used; D and trimming come from the DNA. In all, the sample holds 100,000 to 150,000 clones, and about 89% of those were seen once. The ten most abundant clones make up less than 4.5% of the sample.

This clone was found a few times. This clone's antigen is unknown. No qualities accompany the bases; no much larger clone lies one base away. Material: peripheral blood. The receptor was derived from a man aged 55 to 70 with COVID-19, enrolled during active disease. The V and J segments used are TRBV6-5 and TRBJ1-4, with no confidently assigned D gene. The nucleotide sequence reads as follows: TGTGCCAGCGTCGGCCAGCCACCGCGGGATGAAAAACTGTTTTTT. The translation is CASVGQPPRDEKLFF.